This entry lists 18 T cell receptor beta chains sequenced from one sample in a study of human T cells and chemical hapten exposure. Regarding time point: patch test 3, about 24 weeks after DPC sensitization. The treatment: therapeutic diphenylcyclopropenone sensitization with weekly scalp DPC. Whole blood that had not been fractionated was the source of extracted total RNA. One entry per CDR3 protein, called by TCRdb with MiXCR from the RACE reads. This table has 30,000 to 50,000 distinct CDR3 sequences, roughly 13% appearing once. Material: whole blood, obtained in connection with sensitization to the hapten diphenylcyclopropenone (DPC). Receptor source: a woman in her thirties or forties with alopecia areata. Some clones in this sample may be carry-over from other donors' samples.

This clonotype turned up a few times. A junction boundary mismatches the germline segment, possibly from a read error. V gene TRBV11-1 combines with J gene TRBJ2-1; 11 nucleotides line up with TRBD2. Germline values: CDR1 SGHAT, CDR2 FQDESV (reference sequence). CDR3 size: 14 residues. CDR3 in amino acids: CASSLAGGYNEQFF. Here the CDR3 DNA reads TGTGCCAGCAGCCTAGCGGGGGGATACAATGAGCAGTTCTTC. Based on the CDR3 plus reference TRBV11-1 and TRBJ2-1, the full variable domain is EAEVAQSPRYKITEKSQAVAFWCDPISGHATLYWYRQILGQGPELLVQFQDESVVDDSQLPKDRFSAERLKGVDSTLKIQPAELGDSAMYLCASSLAGGYNEQFFGPGTRLTVL.

At least ten counts were recorded for this clonotype. The J gene is TRBJ2-7, the V gene TRBV30; D is tentatively TRBD1 or TRBD2 (5 bases each). Germline CDR1 reads GTSNPN; CDR2 reads SVGIG (reference sequence). The ends were cut back, 5 bases at V and 0 bases at J, with 14 bases in the middle. The CDR3 contains 14 residues. CDR3 sequence: CAWQPGTASYEQYF. CDR3 bases: TGTGCCTGGCAGCCTGGGACCGCCTCCTACGAGCAGTACTTC.

This clonotype has just a few counts. This may be a read error, as it is one base from a much larger clone. This sequence joins TRBV11-2 and TRBJ1-1; no clear D. The CDR3 extends over 14 amino acids. From germline, CDR1 is SGHAT and CDR2 FQNNGV. The CDR3 loop is CASTLNQKNTEAFF. The CDR3 DNA follows: TGTGCCAGCACCTTAAACCAAAAGAACACTGAAGCTTTCTTT.

There are many counts of this clonotype. The CDR3 nucleotides are TGTGCCAGCATCGGAATTCGGGTTCTGCGGGTTTACAATGAGCAGTTCTTC. Its protein is CASIGIRVLRVYNEQFF. The rearrangement uses TRBV2 and TRBJ2-1; D possibly corresponds to TRBD2 (5 bases). The CDR3 runs 17 residues. V lost 7 bases and J lost 4, with 23 bases in between. From germline, CDR1 is SNHLY and CDR2 FYNNEI.

This clonotype was counted many times. V and J are TRBV27 and TRBJ1-1; TRBD1 aligns across 7 bases. CDR1 MNHEY and CDR2 SMNVEV come from the germline V gene (reference sequence). Losses at the gene ends were 1 base for V and 6 bases for J; bases not matched to a gene: 5. The CDR3 covers 14 residues. Written as DNA, the CDR3 is TGTGCCAGCAGTTTATTCGCAGGGGGGTCTGAAGCTTTCTTT. This gives the protein CASSLFAGGSEAFF.

This clonotype was counted ten times or more. V usage is TRBV20-1 and J usage is TRBJ1-2; D unresolved. V lost 7 bases to trimming and J lost 3 bases, with 6 bases between them. CDR3 length: 10 residues. Germline-derived CDR1 and CDR2 are DFQATT and SNEGSKA (reference sequence). CDR3 residues: CSVAHYGYTF. The DNA of the CDR3 is TGCAGTGTAGCACACTATGGCTACACCTTC.

This clonotype was found many times. The CDR3 loop is CASSPYTPGAVGQPQHF. CDR3 coding DNA: TGTGCCAGCTCACCGTATACTCCCGGGGCAGTAGGACAGCCCCAGCATTTT. The chain combines TRBV18 with TRBJ1-5; D may be TRBD1 (5 bases). The CDR3 spans 17 residues. Germline CDR1 and CDR2: KGHSH and LQKENI. The V end was cut by 3 bases, the J end by 7 bases, with 22 bases between.

This clonotype was seen ten or more times. The chain carries TRBV3-1 and TRBJ1-3, with D possibly matching TRBD1 (5 bases). The CDR3 has 16 residues. Germline loops: CDR1 LGHDT, CDR2 YNNKEL (reference sequence). V was shortened by 4 bases and J by 0 bases, with 13 bases between the two germline ends. CDR3 sequence reads: CASSPRGESSGNTIYF. The CDR3 nucleotides are TGTGCCAGCAGCCCAAGAGGGGAGAGCTCTGGAAACACCATATATTTT.

In this sample, this clonotype turned up a few times. The rearrangement joins TRBV28 to TRBJ2-3, with D maybe TRBD1 (5 bases). Trimming removed 7 bases from V and 2 bases from J, with 19 bases in between. The CDR3 covers 16 residues. CDR1 is MDHEN, CDR2 SYDVKM, per germline. The CDR3 protein is CASIPGAQQFTDTQYF. For the CDR3, the DNA is TGTGCCAGCATCCCTGGGGCGCAACAGTTCACAGATACGCAGTATTTT. The whole variable domain, remainder taken from reference TRBV28 and TRBJ2-3, is DVKVTQSSRYLVKRTGEKVFLECVQDMDHENMFWYRQDPGLGLRLIYFSYDVKMKEKGDIPEGYSVSREKKERFSLILESASTNQTSMYLCASIPGAQQFTDTQYFGPGTRLTVL.

The CDR3 DNA is TGCAGTGCCAAGACCCCCGCGGCCGGGAATGAGCAGTTCTTC. This translates into CSAKTPAAGNEQFF. The V call is TRBV20-1, the J call TRBJ2-1; D is unresolved. Per germline, CDR1 DFQATT and CDR2 SNEGSKA (reference sequence). The ends were cut back, 6 bases at V and 7 bases at J, with 19 bases in the middle. CDR3 length: 14 amino acids.

This clonotype has a handful of counts. This chain uses TRBV10-3 with TRBJ2-3; the D gene is possibly TRBD2 (6 bases). Germline assignment: CDR1 ENHRY and CDR2 SYGVKD. The length of the CDR3 is 12 residues. Deletions cut 11 bases from V and 4 bases from J, with 13 bases between. CDR3 sequence: CALGGSADTQYF. The CDR3 region has the DNA TGTGCCTTAGGAGGGTCGGCAGATACGCAGTATTTT.

The CDR3 region is CASSPRTSVSSYNEQFF. The CDR3 DNA sequence: TGTGCCAGCAGTCCAAGGACTAGCGTCAGCTCCTACAATGAGCAGTTCTTC. The V gene is TRBV28, the J gene TRBJ2-1; 9 bases are shared with TRBD2. The CDR3 covers 17 residues. Germline V gene data show CDR1 as MDHEN and CDR2 as SYDVKM. Trimming removed 5 bases from V and 0 bases from J; junction bases left unmatched: 8.

The gene calls are TRBV9 and TRBJ1-5; 7 bases align to TRBD1. Losses at the gene ends were 4 bases for V and 4 bases for J; bases not matched to a gene: 8. Germline V gene data show CDR1 as SGDLS and CDR2 as YYNGEE. This CDR3 has 15 amino acids. Written as DNA, the CDR3 is TGTGCCAGCAGCCCGGCCGGGACAGCAAATCAGCCCCAGCATTTT. Amino acid sequence: CASSPAGTANQPQHF. Together with reference TRBV9 and TRBJ1-5, the CDR3 gives the full variable domain: DSGVTQTPKHLITATGQRVTLRCSPRSGDLSVYWYQQSLDQGLQFLIQYYNGEERAKGNILERFSAQQFPDLHSELNLSSLELGDSALYFCASSPAGTANQPQHFGDGTRLSIL.

The chain uses TRBV7-2 and TRBJ2-2; D unclear. Looked up from germline, CDR1 is SGHTA and CDR2 is FQGNSA. Trimming removed 3 bases from V and 2 bases from J, with 7 bases in between. The CDR3 extends over 14 amino acids. The CDR3 DNA sequence: TGTGCCAGCAGCTTCCTCTCAAACACCGGGGAGCTGTTTTTT. This translates into CASSFLSNTGELFF.

The chain is built from TRBV9 and TRBJ2-7; D not resolved. Germline lookup yields CDR1 SGDLS and CDR2 YYNGEE. There are 14 residues in the CDR3. Between the trimmed V and J ends, which lost 4 bases and 0 bases, there was a span of 11 bases. The CDR3 coding sequence is TGTGCCAGCAGCACGGACCAGAGCTCCTACGAGCAGTACTTC. As protein: CASSTDQSSYEQYF.

This clonotype has ten or more counts. The rearrangement links TRBV5-6 to TRBJ2-7, with D unclear. The CDR3 spans 11 residues. V lost 0 bases and J 7 bases, leaving 5 bases between the germline ends. Germline CDR1 reads SGHDT; CDR2 reads YYEEEE. The CDR3 here is CASSLVGEQYF. The CDR3 DNA sequence: TGTGCCAGCAGCTTGGTAGGGGAGCAGTACTTC.

The sample holds one count of this clonotype. The junction departs from the called germline gene at one end, perhaps through a read error. The CDR3 nucleotides read TGCGCCAGCAGTGCGCAGGGCGCAGATACGCATTATTTT. Its translation: CASSAQGADTHYF. The chain joins TRBV10-1 to TRBJ2-3; D might be TRBD1 (5 bases). The CDR3 is made up of 13 amino acids. Germline-derived CDR1 and CDR2 are WNHNN and SYGVQD (reference sequence).

This clonotype was counted at least ten times. This CDR3 is CASSTRTSGNYNEQFF. DNA for the CDR3: TGTGCCAGCAGCACCCGGACTAGCGGAAACTACAATGAGCAGTTCTTC. The chain has TRBV7-2 and TRBJ2-1; the match to TRBD2 covers 10 bases. CDR1 and CDR2 (germline): SGHTA, FQGNSA. This CDR3 comprises 16 residues. V lost 5 bases to trimming and J lost 3 bases; unmatched junction nucleotides: 7.